The clone carrying this TCR beta chain was detected only a few times. In TCRdb, the RT-PCR reads were re-called with MiXCR into one record per CDR3 protein. The sample holds hundreds of thousands of distinct CDR3 sequences, 12% to 15% seen once. The V end lost 5 bases, the J end lost 1 base, and 15 bases lay between the germline ends. This CDR3 spans 15 amino acids. Germline values: CDR1 SGHTA, CDR2 FQGNSA. The chain has TRBV7-2 and TRBJ2-7; D is possibly TRBD2 (7 bases). Material for sequencing was memory CD4+ T cells from blood. This clonotype was sampled from a female donor in good health, serving as a healthy control. The CDR3 region has the DNA TGTGCCAGCAGCCTCAAGGGGGGGCCTTCCTACGAGCAGTACTTC. This codes for CASSLKGGPSYEQYF. Filled out from reference TRBV7-2 and TRBJ2-7, the complete variable domain reads GAGVSQSPSNKVTEKGKDVELRCDPISGHTALYWYRQSLGQGLEFLIYFQGNSAPDKSGLPSDRFSAERTGGSVSTLTIQRTQQEDSAVYLCASSLKGGPSYEQYFGPGTRLTVT.